Below are 24 T cell receptor beta chains sequenced from a single sample in a study of T-cell reconstitution after alpha-beta-depleted transplantation in children (dated by TCRdb to 2016 to 2017). The method behind the library was PCR. The instrument was an Illumina HiSeq 2500. TCR libraries were prepared with molecular barcoding, using unique molecular identifiers to normalize TCRbeta repertoire quantification. TCRdb applied fastp at Q25 and MiXCR to the public reads, then kept only in-frame beta chains. Identical CDR3 protein sequences are pooled into one entry, listed with their most common genes and DNA. The sample yields approximately 32,000 distinct CDR3 sequences; approximately 7% were counted once. 27% of the sample is taken by the ten largest. The paper as a whole reports these results and caveats: About two months after transplant, the apparently early recovery of alphabetaT-cell counts reportedly depended on just several hundred clones that had expanded rapidly and came from non-depleted graft cells.

Read against the paper, the sample's time point label means: day 60 (about 2 months) after transplantation. The sample's treatment or condition, from its label and the paper: allogeneic hematopoietic cell transplantation with graft depleted of TCRalphabeta T cells and CD19 B cells. What these receptors recognize is not known. Sequencing was performed on peripheral blood, taken 60 days after TCRalphabeta/CD19-depleted stem cell transplant. The receptor set was obtained from a child less than two years old who had a stem cell transplant for acute myeloid leukemia, so the T cells may come from the graft donor.

This clonotype was found many times. V and J are TRBV20-1 and TRBJ1-5, with D possibly being TRBD1 (6 bases). Between the trimmed V and J ends, which lost 3 bases and 7 bases, there was a span of 16 bases. CDR1 is DFQATT and CDR2 is SNEGSKA in the germline V gene (reference sequence). This CDR3 has 14 residues. The CDR3 coding sequence is TGCAGTGCTAGTGCCCAGAGGGGGGGACAGCCCCAGCATTTT. It translates to CSASAQRGGQPQHF.

This clonotype was seen repeatedly, ten times or more. J is TRBJ1-2 and V is TRBV10-3; D is ambiguous. Between the trimmed V and J ends, which lost 2 bases and 2 bases, there was a span of 12 bases. This CDR3 contains 15 residues. Germline CDR1 reads ENHRY; CDR2 reads SYGVKD. The CDR3 spells CAISERAPANYGYTF. DNA for the CDR3: TGTGCCATCAGTGAGCGTGCTCCCGCAAACTATGGCTACACCTTC.

The sample holds many counts of this clonotype. The chain carries TRBV10-3 and TRBJ2-2; tentative D call: TRBD2 (5 bases). Looked up from germline, CDR1 is ENHRY and CDR2 is SYGVKD. V lost 10 bases and J lost 7, with 10 bases in between. The CDR3 length is 11 residues. CDR3 DNA sequence: TGTGCCACCATCGGAGGCGGGGAGCTGTTTTTT. Translated: CATIGGGELFF.

In its sample, this clonotype was seen many times. The V gene is TRBV11-2, the J gene TRBJ2-7, with D perhaps matching TRBD2 (5 bases). V lost 5 bases and J 2 bases, leaving 10 bases between the germline ends. Germline loops: CDR1 SGHAT, CDR2 FQNNGV. The CDR3 has 13 residues. CDR3 nucleotide sequence: TGTGCCAGCAGCCCGACTATAACCTACGAGCAGTACTTC. Translated: CASSPTITYEQYF.

This chain links TRBV28 with TRBJ2-3; TRBD2 aligns across 8 bases. Trimming at V came to 4 bases and at J to 8 bases, leaving 5 bases not matched to a gene. CDR3 length: 13 residues. In germline, CDR1 is MDHEN, CDR2 SYDVKM. This CDR3 is CASSWRGVGTQYF. CDR3 bases: TGTGCCAGCAGTTGGCGGGGGGTTGGTACGCAGTATTTT.

This clonotype was detected ten times or more. The V and J genes are TRBV5-1 and TRBJ2-5; 7 positions match TRBD2. The CDR3 length is 13 residues. V dropped 4 bases and J dropped 4; count of bases not matched to a gene: 4. The germline gives CDR1 SGHRS, CDR2 YFSETQ. This CDR3 reads CASSPPGGETQYF. CDR3 DNA sequence: TGCGCCAGCAGCCCTCCGGGGGGAGAGACCCAGTACTTC. Full variable domain (remainder filled in from reference TRBV5-1 and TRBJ2-5): KAGVTQTPRYLIKTRGQQVTLSCSPISGHRSVSWYQQTPGQGLQFLFEYFSETQRNKGNFPGRFSGRQFSNSRSEMNVSTLELGDSALYLCASSPPGGETQYFGPGTRLLVL.

This clonotype occurred many times. The J gene is TRBJ2-7, the V gene TRBV25-1; 11 bases align to TRBD1. Germline V gene data show CDR1 as MGHDK and CDR2 as SYGVNS. CDR3 size: 14 residues. Trimming at V came to 4 bases and at J to 6 bases, leaving 5 bases not matched to a gene. CDR3: CASSVSGTGGEQYF. CDR3 nucleotides: TGTGCCAGCAGTGTTTCCGGGACAGGGGGCGAGCAGTACTTC.

This clonotype was counted at least ten times. The rearrangement joins TRBV5-1 to TRBJ2-4; 7 positions agree with TRBD1. Trimming cost V 0 bases and J 0 bases; bases outside gene matches: 9. Germline-derived CDR1 and CDR2 are SGHRS and YFSETQ. The CDR3 contains 18 residues. The CDR3 nucleotides are TGCGCCAGCAGCTTGGCTCCGGACAGGAAAATAGCCAAAAACATTCAGTACTTC. Residues: CASSLAPDRKIAKNIQYF. The full variable domain, its missing parts supplied by reference TRBV5-1 and TRBJ2-4, is KAGVTQTPRYLIKTRGQQVTLSCSPISGHRSVSWYQQTPGQGLQFLFEYFSETQRNKGNFPGRFSGRQFSNSRSEMNVSTLELGDSALYLCASSLAPDRKIAKNIQYFGAGTRLSVL.

This clonotype showed up many times. This chain links TRBV28 with TRBJ2-1; D ambiguous. The CDR3 contains 13 residues. Germline V lookup: CDR1 MDHEN, CDR2 SYDVKM. Trimming cost V 5 bases and J 9 bases, with 14 bases left between them. CDR3: CASSNFWWTEQFF. The CDR3 bases are TGTGCCAGCAGTAACTTCTGGTGGACTGAGCAGTTCTTC.

This clonotype was picked up many times. The J gene is TRBJ2-1, the V gene TRBV24-1; perhaps D is TRBD1 or TRBD2 (6 bases each). CDR3 length equals 15 residues. CDR1 KGHDR and CDR2 SFDVKD come from the germline V gene. V was cut by 3 bases and J by 12 bases, with 20 bases left in between. CDR3 nucleotides: TGTGCCACCAGTGATCCCCGGGACTCCAAGGGGGGGCAGTTCTTC. This sequence encodes CATSDPRDSKGGQFF.

This clonotype was observed at least ten times. The V call is TRBV10-3, the J call TRBJ1-5, with TRBD1 matching over 8 bases. The CDR3 consists of 14 residues. Looked up from germline, CDR1 is ENHRY and CDR2 is SYGVKD. The V segment lost 4 bases and the J segment 3 bases; nucleotides outside the gene matches: 2. CDR3 amino acids: CAISGQGANQPQHF. Written as DNA, the CDR3 is TGTGCCATCAGTGGGCAGGGGGCCAATCAGCCCCAGCATTTT.

V and J are TRBV7-8 and TRBJ2-3, with 8 bases fitting TRBD1. Losses at the gene ends were 1 base for V and 4 bases for J; bases not matched to a gene: 10. The CDR3 length is 17 residues. In germline, CDR1 is SGHVS, CDR2 FQNEAQ. The CDR3 DNA is TGTGCCAGCAGCTTAGGAGAGGACAGGGTGAACTCAGATACGCAGTATTTT. Protein sequence: CASSLGEDRVNSDTQYF.

This chain joins TRBV4-2 and TRBJ2-2; maybe TRBD1 (5 bases). V lost 2 bases and J lost 1, with 11 bases in between. The CDR3 covers 16 residues. Germline-derived CDR1 and CDR2 are LGHNA and YNFKEQ. The CDR3 DNA reads as TGTGCCAGCAGCCAACCCGACAGTCGGAACACCGGGGAGCTGTTTTTT. Its protein product is CASSQPDSRNTGELFF.

This clonotype was counted many times. The chain is built from TRBV20-1 and TRBJ2-1; TRBD2 agrees at 11 bases. V was clipped by 5 bases and J by 0 bases; unmatched bases: 18. The CDR3 runs to 20 residues. Germline values: CDR1 DFQATT, CDR2 SNEGSKA (reference sequence). The CDR3 sequence: CSAPNPELAGALDSYNEQFF. CDR3 DNA sequence: TGCAGTGCTCCCAACCCAGAACTAGCGGGGGCCTTAGACTCCTACAATGAGCAGTTCTTC.

This clonotype was detected ten times or more. CDR3: CASRHWGQNEKLFF. The CDR3 nucleotides read TGTGCCAGCAGACACTGGGGACAGAACGAAAAACTGTTTTTT. This rearrangement joins TRBV12-3 or TRBV12-4 to TRBJ1-4; 7 bases match TRBD1. This CDR3 has 14 residues. Trimming at V came to 6 bases and at J to 8 bases, leaving 9 bases not matched to a gene.

This clonotype was seen at least ten times. The chain is built from TRBV6-5 and TRBJ2-1; D ambiguous. Trimming removed 7 bases from V and 7 bases from J, with 11 bases in between. This CDR3 is built from 12 residues. Germline lookup yields CDR1 MNHEY and CDR2 SVGAGI. CDR3 coding DNA: TGTGCCAGCACCCCGGATGGTAATGAGCAGTTCTTC. As protein: CASTPDGNEQFF.

This clonotype occurred many times. The V call is TRBV5-6, the J call TRBJ2-1, with D possibly TRBD2 on 7 matching bases. The CDR3 runs 15 residues. V was cut by 4 bases and J by 7 bases, with 18 bases left in between. The V gene's germline CDR1 is SGHDT and CDR2 YYEEEE. The CDR3 loop is CASSLYRGARNEQFF. CDR3 coding DNA: TGTGCCAGCAGCCTGTACCGGGGGGCGAGAAATGAGCAGTTCTTC.

This clonotype has at least ten counts. This sequence joins TRBV9 and TRBJ2-7; D tentatively reads TRBD1 or TRBD2 (5 bases each). Germline loops: CDR1 SGDLS, CDR2 YYNGEE. This CDR3 region has 14 residues. Trimming took off 4 bases at V and 5 bases at J, with 16 bases between the two ends. The CDR3 sequence: CASSTAAGSDEQYF. CDR3 in DNA: TGTGCCAGCAGCACCGCAGCAGGGAGCGACGAGCAGTACTTC.

This clonotype was counted many times. The V call is TRBV2, the J call TRBJ2-7, with D tentatively TRBD2 (7 bases). Germline V gene lookup returns CDR1 SNHLY and CDR2 FYNNEI. V shed 4 bases and J shed 0 bases, with 22 bases lying between them. The CDR3 runs 18 residues. For the CDR3, the DNA is TGTGCCAGCAGTGTTACGGGAATGGGGGGGCCCCTCTCCTACGAGCAGTACTTC. Translating gives CASSVTGMGGPLSYEQYF.

This clonotype was counted at least ten times. V is TRBV12-3 or TRBV12-4 and J is TRBJ2-7; D unresolved. Trimming cost V 5 bases and J 2 bases, with 10 bases left between them. CDR3 length: 13 residues. This CDR3 reads CASSPGPAYEQYF. The CDR3, as DNA: TGTGCCAGCAGTCCTGGGCCAGCCTACGAGCAGTACTTC.

The chain employs TRBV24-1 and TRBJ2-1, with TRBD1 matching over 8 bases. This CDR3 spans 15 amino acids. Germline assignment: CDR1 KGHDR and CDR2 SFDVKD. Trimming took 6 bases from V and 6 from J; bases not matched to a gene: 9. CDR3 bases: TGTGCCACCAGTTCCGGACAGGGTCGGTCCAATGAGCAGTTCTTC. It yields the protein CATSSGQGRSNEQFF.

This clonotype came up a few times. The gene calls are TRBV4-3 and TRBJ1-4, with 8 nucleotides matching TRBD1. The V and J ends lost 0 bases and 5 bases, in that order; junction bases with no gene match: 8. The CDR3 is 17 residues long. The V gene's germline CDR1 is LGHNA and CDR2 YSLEER. CDR3 loop: CASSQEDHRGFNEKLFF. The CDR3, as DNA: TGCGCCAGCAGCCAAGAAGACCACAGGGGGTTCAATGAAAAACTGTTTTTT.

This clonotype appeared many times. The chain recombines TRBV25-1 with TRBJ2-1, with D uncertain. In germline, CDR1 is MGHDK, CDR2 SYGVNS. This CDR3 contains 11 residues. The V end was cut by 7 bases, the J end by 4 bases, with 5 bases between. As DNA, the CDR3 is TGTGCCAGCACTAGGTACAATGAGCAGTTCTTC. It yields the protein CASTRYNEQFF.

The chain joins TRBV7-9 to TRBJ2-3; perhaps TRBD2 as D (5 bases). Germline lookup yields CDR1 SEHNR and CDR2 FQNEAQ (reference sequence). The CDR3 has 14 amino acids. Trimming shortened V by 1 base and J by 4 bases, and 9 bases separated the two germline ends. The CDR3 bases are TGTGCCAGCAGCTTAGGAGGAGGTGCAGATACGCAGTATTTT. Translated, it gives CASSLGGGADTQYF.